The sequence of this T cell receptor (beta chain) was determined in a study of blood T cell repertoires in COVID-19. Study-level information: The cDNA or gDNA used as material had been derived from T cells, B-cell-depleted T cells, or PBMCs.

The age range of participants was roughly 18 to 90 years, with residence in some 25 US areas. The study counted Cohort 3 donors as recovered given two negative PCRs, clearance, or symptom resolution. Per the original data handling: Estimation of nucleated cell counts was performed using reference gene primer amplification. TCRdb keeps only in-frame clones here, not all; method: immunoSEQ multiplex PCR. The V and J calls and clone size come from that table; D and trimming were worked out from the DNA. This table holds around 280,000 clones, around nine tenths found once. The germline CDR1 and CDR2 sequences are SGHNT and YENEEA. The CDR3 has 13 residues. Trimming removed 0 bases at V and 4 bases at J, with 5 bases between.

Sequenced material: PBMCs or T cells enriched from blood (not recorded which). The source is a woman aged 40 to 50 who had recovered from COVID-19. J is TRBJ2-3 and V is TRBV11-3; D call uncertain. Here the CDR3 reads CASSLDRPDTQYF. The CDR3 nucleotides are TGTGCCAGCAGCTTAGATCGTCCAGATACGCAGTATTTT.